This T cell receptor (beta chain) was found in a study of shared clonotypes between healthy human individuals. Study-level information: Donors had three CD4 naive, three CD4 memory, two CD8 naive and one CD8 memory plate apiece.

Only in-frame clones appear in the TCRdb table, and some are missing; sequencing was by immunoSEQ multiplex PCR. The sample includes roughly 2.2 million clones, about nine tenths of them seen just once. Overall study results and limits: Clonotype sharing across donors was expected to vary with sequencing depth.

Regarding this clone: Its antigen is unidentified.

The junction had 6 bases not matched to a gene; V was cut back by 7 bases and J by 1 base. This CDR3 has 15 amino acids. CDR1 and CDR2 (germline): GTSNPN, SVGIG (reference sequence). Naive CD4+ cells were CD45RA-selected; the remaining cells were memory. The chain links TRBV30 to TRBJ2-6; 8 nucleotides align to TRBD1. Sequences were obtained from naive CD4+ T cells from PBMCs. This sample's subset: CD45RA+ positively selected. The sequence came from a man aged 18-30 years in good health. Some clones in this sample may be carry-over from other donors' samples. The CDR3 here is CAYGQGSSGANVLTF. Written as DNA, the CDR3 is TGTGCCTATGGACAGGGAAGTTCTGGGGCCAACGTCCTGACTTTC. The variable domain in full, completed from reference TRBV30 and TRBJ2-6, reads SQTIHQWPATLVQPVGSPLSLECTVEGTSNPNLYWYRQAAGRGLQLLFYSVGIGQISSEVPQNLSASRPQDRQFILSSKKLLLSDSGFYLCAYGQGSSGANVLTFGAGSRLTVL.